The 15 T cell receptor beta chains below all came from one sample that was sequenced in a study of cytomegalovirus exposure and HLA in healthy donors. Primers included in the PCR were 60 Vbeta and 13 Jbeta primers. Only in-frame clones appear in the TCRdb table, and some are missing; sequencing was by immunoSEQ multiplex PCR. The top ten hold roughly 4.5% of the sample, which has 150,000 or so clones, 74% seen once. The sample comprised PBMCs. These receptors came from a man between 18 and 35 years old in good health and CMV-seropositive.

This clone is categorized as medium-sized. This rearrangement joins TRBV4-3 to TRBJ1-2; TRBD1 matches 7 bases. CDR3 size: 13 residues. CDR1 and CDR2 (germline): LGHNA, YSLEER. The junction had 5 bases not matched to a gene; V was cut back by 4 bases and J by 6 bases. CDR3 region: CASSPDRADGYTF. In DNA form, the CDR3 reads TGCGCCAGCAGCCCCGACAGGGCGGATGGCTACACCTTC.

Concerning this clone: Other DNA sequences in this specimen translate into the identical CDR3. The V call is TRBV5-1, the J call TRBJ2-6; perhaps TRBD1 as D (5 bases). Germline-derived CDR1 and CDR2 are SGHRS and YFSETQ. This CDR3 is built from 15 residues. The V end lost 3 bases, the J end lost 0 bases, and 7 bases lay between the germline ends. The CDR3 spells CASSSDSSGANVLTF. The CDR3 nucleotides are TGCGCCAGCAGCTCAGACAGCTCTGGGGCCAACGTCCTGACTTTC.

The CDR3 is CASSPFGDRSNSPLHF. DNA of the CDR3: TGCGCCAGCAGCCCCTTCGGAGACAGGTCTAATTCACCCCTCCACTTT. The rearrangement uses TRBV4-1 and TRBJ1-6, with D maybe TRBD1 (6 bases). The CDR3 is made up of 16 amino acids. V lost 4 bases and J 6 bases, leaving 16 bases between the germline ends. CDR1 MGHRA and CDR2 YSYEKL come from the germline V gene.

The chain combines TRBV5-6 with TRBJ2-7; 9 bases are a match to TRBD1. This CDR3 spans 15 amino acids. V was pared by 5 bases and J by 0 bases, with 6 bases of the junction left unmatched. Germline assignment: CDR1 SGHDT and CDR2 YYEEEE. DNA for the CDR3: TGTGCCAGCAGTGCCGGGACAGGGAGCTCCTACGAGCAGTACTTC. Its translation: CASSAGTGSSYEQYF. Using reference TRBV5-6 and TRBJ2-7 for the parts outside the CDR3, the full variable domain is DAGVTQSPTHLIKTRGQQVTLRCSPKSGHDTVSWYQQALGQGPQFIFQYYEEEERQRGNFPDRFSGHQFPNYSSELNVNALLLGDSALYLCASSAGTGSSYEQYFGPGTRLTVT.

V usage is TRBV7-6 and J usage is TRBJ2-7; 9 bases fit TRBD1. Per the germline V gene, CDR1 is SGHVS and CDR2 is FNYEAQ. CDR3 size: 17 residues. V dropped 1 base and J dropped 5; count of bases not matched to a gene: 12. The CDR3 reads CASSLEAPGTGKNEQYF. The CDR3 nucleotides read TGTGCCAGCAGCTTAGAGGCGCCCGGGACAGGGAAAAACGAGCAGTACTTC.

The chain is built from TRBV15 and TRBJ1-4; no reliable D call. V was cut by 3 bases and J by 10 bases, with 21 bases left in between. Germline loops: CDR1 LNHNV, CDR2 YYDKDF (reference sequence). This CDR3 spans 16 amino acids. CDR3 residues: CATSRGEVVQAGKLFF. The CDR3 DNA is TGTGCCACCAGCAGGGGAGAGGTGGTTCAGGCCGGAAAACTGTTTTTT.

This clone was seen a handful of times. The CDR3 DNA is TGTGCCAGCAGCCAAGCGGGGGACGAGCAGTTCTTC. This codes for CASSQAGDEQFF. The V call is TRBV7-9, the J call TRBJ2-1; TRBD2 agrees at 8 bases. Per germline, CDR1 SEHNR and CDR2 FQNEAQ (reference sequence). This CDR3 has 12 residues. After removal of 5 bases from V and 10 bases from J, the junction contained 4 bases not matched to a gene.

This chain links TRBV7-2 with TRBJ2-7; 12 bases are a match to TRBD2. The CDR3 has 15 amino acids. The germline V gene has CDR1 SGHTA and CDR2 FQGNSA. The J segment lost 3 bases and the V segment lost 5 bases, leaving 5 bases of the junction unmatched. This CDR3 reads CASSMTSGGFYEQYF. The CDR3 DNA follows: TGTGCCAGCAGCATGACTAGCGGGGGTTTCTACGAGCAGTACTTC. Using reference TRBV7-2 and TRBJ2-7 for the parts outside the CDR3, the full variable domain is GAGVSQSPSNKVTEKGKDVELRCDPISGHTALYWYRQSLGQGLEFLIYFQGNSAPDKSGLPSDRFSAERTGGSVSTLTIQRTQQEDSAVYLCASSMTSGGFYEQYFGPGTRLTVT.

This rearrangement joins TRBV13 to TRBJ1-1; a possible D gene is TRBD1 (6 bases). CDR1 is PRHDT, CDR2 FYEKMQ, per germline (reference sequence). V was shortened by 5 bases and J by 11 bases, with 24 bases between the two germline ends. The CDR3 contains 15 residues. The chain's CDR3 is CASSLSLDRSPGAFF. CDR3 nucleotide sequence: TGTGCCAGCAGCCTCTCTCTAGACAGGAGCCCCGGGGCTTTCTTT.

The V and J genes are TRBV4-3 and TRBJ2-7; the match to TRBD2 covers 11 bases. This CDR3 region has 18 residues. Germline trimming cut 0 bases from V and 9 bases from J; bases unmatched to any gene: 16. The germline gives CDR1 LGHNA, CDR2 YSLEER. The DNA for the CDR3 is TGCGCCAGCAGCCAAGACCCAGCGGGAACTAGCGGGAGTGTGGGGCAGTACTTC. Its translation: CASSQDPAGTSGSVGQYF.

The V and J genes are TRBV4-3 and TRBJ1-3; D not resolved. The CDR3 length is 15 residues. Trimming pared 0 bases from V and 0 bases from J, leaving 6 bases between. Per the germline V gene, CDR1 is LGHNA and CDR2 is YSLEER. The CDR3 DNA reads TGCGCCAGCAGCCAAGACAGGCTCTCTGGAAACACCATATATTTT. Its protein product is CASSQDRLSGNTIYF.

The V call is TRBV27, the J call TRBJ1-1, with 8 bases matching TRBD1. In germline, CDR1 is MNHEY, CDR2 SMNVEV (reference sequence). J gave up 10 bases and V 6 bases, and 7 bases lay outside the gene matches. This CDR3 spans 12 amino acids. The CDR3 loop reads CASSLRTGRAFF. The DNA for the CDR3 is TGTGCCAGCAGCCTACGGACAGGGCGAGCTTTCTTT.

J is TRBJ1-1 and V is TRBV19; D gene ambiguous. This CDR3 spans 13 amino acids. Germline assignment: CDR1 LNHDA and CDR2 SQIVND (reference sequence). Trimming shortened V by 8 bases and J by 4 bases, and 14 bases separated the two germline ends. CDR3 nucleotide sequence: TGTGCCAGTGGACCTGAGCGGATCACTGAAGCTTTCTTT. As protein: CASGPERITEAFF.

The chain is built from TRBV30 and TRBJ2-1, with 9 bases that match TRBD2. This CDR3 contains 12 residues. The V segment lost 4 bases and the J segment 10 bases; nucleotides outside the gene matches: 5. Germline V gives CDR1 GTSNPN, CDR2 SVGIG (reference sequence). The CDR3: CAWNSGSVEQFF. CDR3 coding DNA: TGTGCCTGGAATAGCGGGAGTGTAGAGCAGTTCTTC. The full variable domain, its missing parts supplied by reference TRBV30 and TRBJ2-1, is SQTIHQWPATLVQPVGSPLSLECTVEGTSNPNLYWYRQAAGRGLQLLFYSVGIGQISSEVPQNLSASRPQDRQFILSSKKLLLSDSGFYLCAWNSGSVEQFFGPGTRLTVL.

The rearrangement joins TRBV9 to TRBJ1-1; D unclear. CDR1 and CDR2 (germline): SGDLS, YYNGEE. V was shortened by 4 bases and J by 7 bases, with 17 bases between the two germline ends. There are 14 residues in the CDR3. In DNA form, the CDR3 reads TGTGCCAGCAGCCCCCCGGGGAAGGGCGGTGAAGCTTTCTTT. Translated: CASSPPGKGGEAFF.